The 22 T cell receptor beta chains reported below all come from one sample, sequenced in a study of coeliac disease. Clones were read by immunoSEQ multiplex PCR, and TCRdb kept only the in-frame ones, dropping some. The top ten clones hold 45% of a sample with about 790 clones, 60% to 80% of them seen once. The material sequenced was intraepithelial lymphocytes from the gut. These receptors were obtained from a man older than 75 without celiac disease.

The sample holds a few counts of this clone. The chain has TRBV5-6 and TRBJ2-5; maybe TRBD1 (5 bases). CDR1 and CDR2 (germline): SGHDT, YYEEEE. Between the trimmed V and J ends, which lost 4 bases and 9 bases, there was a span of 19 bases. The length of the CDR3 is 14 residues. CDR3 in DNA: TGTGCCAGCAGCCGACAGTGGTGGAAAGCGTCCCAGTACTTC. Residues: CASSRQWWKASQYF.

This chain connects TRBV6-5 to TRBJ2-1; 8 nucleotides align to TRBD2. This CDR3 contains 15 residues. The germline V gene has CDR1 MNHEY and CDR2 SVGAGI. V was clipped by 4 bases and J by 6 bases; unmatched bases: 8. The CDR3 coding sequence is TGTGCCAGCAGTTTGGGACTAGAAGGGATCAATGAGCAGTTCTTC. It specifies CASSLGLEGINEQFF.

For the CDR3, the DNA is TGCGCCAGCAGCCACGACAGGGGGGAAGCCAAAAACATTCAGTACTTC. Amino acid sequence: CASSHDRGEAKNIQYF. This chain joins TRBV4-3 and TRBJ2-4; 9 positions agree with TRBD1. After removal of 3 bases from V and 0 bases from J, the junction contained 3 bases not matched to a gene. There are 16 residues in the CDR3. The germline V gene encodes CDR1 LGHNA and CDR2 YSLEER.

The V gene is TRBV6-1, the J gene TRBJ1-6; 11 bases are a match to TRBD1. CDR3 size: 17 residues. Per germline, CDR1 MNHNS and CDR2 SASEGT. Trimming cost V 1 base and J 9 bases; bases outside gene matches: 8. The CDR3 nucleotides are TGTGCCAGCAGTGAAGTCTGGGGGGGACAGGGGGGTTCACCCCTCCACTTT. Amino acids: CASSEVWGGQGGSPLHF.

The J gene is TRBJ1-5, the V gene TRBV5-5, with 9 bases identical to TRBD1. This CDR3 contains 15 residues. Germline trimming cut 3 bases from V and 4 bases from J; bases unmatched to any gene: 5. The V gene's germline CDR1 is SGHKS and CDR2 YYEKEE (reference sequence). The CDR3 spells CASSWGQGWNQPQHF. Here the CDR3 DNA reads TGTGCCAGCAGCTGGGGACAGGGATGGAATCAGCCCCAGCATTTT.

This clone was counted only a few times. The chain is built from TRBV30 and TRBJ2-2; D is unresolved. CDR1 is GTSNPN and CDR2 is SVGIG in the germline V gene (reference sequence). This CDR3 is 13 amino acids long. Deletions cut 1 base from V and 6 bases from J, with 9 bases between. CDR3 protein: CAWSAQWPGELFF. The DNA for the CDR3 is TGTGCCTGGAGTGCCCAGTGGCCCGGGGAGCTGTTTTTT.

V gene TRBV6-5 combines with J gene TRBJ1-4, with 7 bases identical to TRBD1. This CDR3 is 15 amino acids long. The germline V gene encodes CDR1 MNHEY and CDR2 SVGAGI. Unmatched junction bases numbered 10, after V lost 6 bases and J lost 6 bases. The CDR3, as DNA: TGTGCCAGCAGGGGACACCGGGACAGATATGAAAAACTGTTTTTT. Translation: CASRGHRDRYEKLFF.

The rearrangement links TRBV5-1 to TRBJ1-1; 7 bases agree with TRBD1. J was trimmed by 2 bases and V by 4 bases; bases with no gene match: 8. The CDR3 sequence is 15 residues long. Germline CDR1 SGHRS, CDR2 YFSETQ. The CDR3 DNA follows: TGCGCCAGCAGCCCCCAAGGGGGCCTAAACACTGAAGCTTTCTTT. It is translated as CASSPQGGLNTEAFF.

The J gene is TRBJ1-5, the V gene TRBV2; 11 bases fit TRBD1. The trim removed 5 bases at V and 7 bases at J, leaving 4 bases unmatched. The germline V gene has CDR1 SNHLY and CDR2 FYNNEI. CDR3 length: 14 residues. The CDR3 region is CASSPGQGGQPQHF. DNA for the CDR3: TGTGCCAGCAGTCCGGGACAGGGGGGACAGCCCCAGCATTTT.

This clone was seen a handful of times. The chain links TRBV7-9 to TRBJ2-1, with TRBD2 matching 9 bases. This CDR3 comprises 13 residues. Germline trimming cut 5 bases from V and 6 bases from J; bases unmatched to any gene: 2. The germline V gene encodes CDR1 SEHNR and CDR2 FQNEAQ (reference sequence). This chain's CDR3 is CASSDSGSNEQFF. The CDR3 DNA sequence: TGTGCCAGCAGCGATAGCGGGAGCAATGAGCAGTTCTTC.

The CDR3 reads CASSSTGGQPQHF. The CDR3, as DNA: TGTGCCAGCAGCTCCACAGGGGGACAGCCCCAGCATTTT. The chain couples TRBV7-3 to TRBJ1-5; the match to TRBD1 covers 8 bases. This CDR3 region has 13 residues. Losses at the gene ends were 4 bases for V and 7 bases for J; bases not matched to a gene: 3. Germline V gives CDR1 SGHTA, CDR2 FQGTGA.

The V and J genes are TRBV19 and TRBJ1-3, with a tentative D call TRBD1 (5 bases). The CDR3 runs 15 residues. Germline loops: CDR1 LNHDA, CDR2 SQIVND (reference sequence). V was clipped by 5 bases and J by 0 bases, with 11 bases between them. CDR3 DNA: TGTGCCAGTAGTTCGAAGGGGTTCTCTGGAAACACCATATATTTT. Translated, it gives CASSSKGFSGNTIYF.

The rearrangement joins TRBV30 to TRBJ2-3, with D possibly TRBD2 on 6 matching bases. CDR3 length: 14 amino acids. Trimming removed 0 bases from V and 2 bases from J, with 9 bases in between. Germline loops: CDR1 GTSNPN, CDR2 SVGIG (reference sequence). CDR3 protein: CAWSVGGITDTQYF. The CDR3 nucleotides are TGTGCCTGGAGTGTGGGCGGGATCACAGATACGCAGTATTTT.

This clone is deemed large. The CDR3 loop reads CASRRDREAFF. CDR3 coding DNA: TGTGCCAGCAGACGGGACAGGGAAGCTTTCTTT. The chain carries TRBV6-6 and TRBJ1-1; 8 bases agree with TRBD1. The CDR3 consists of 11 residues. Trimming cost V 6 bases and J 8 bases; bases outside gene matches: 2. CDR1 is MNHNY and CDR2 is SVGAGI in the germline V gene (reference sequence).

This clone is hyperexpanded in the sample. The chain uses TRBV25-1 and TRBJ2-7; D call uncertain. V was pared by 2 bases and J by 3 bases, with 8 bases between. The CDR3 has 13 residues. Germline V gene lookup returns CDR1 MGHDK and CDR2 SYGVNS. CDR3 nucleotide sequence: TGTGCCAGCAGTGAAGCCCTAAGCTACGAGCAGTACTTC. This gives the protein CASSEALSYEQYF.

The chain uses TRBV27 and TRBJ2-3, with 14 bases fitting TRBD2. This CDR3 has 19 residues. Germline V CDR1 and CDR2: MNHEY, SMNVEV (reference sequence). Unmatched junction bases numbered 10, after V lost 5 bases and J lost 0 bases. As DNA, the CDR3 is TGTGCCAGCAGTCCGACTAGCGGGGGGGCTTCCCCTAGCACAGATACGCAGTATTTT. Its translation is CASSPTSGGASPSTDTQYF.

V and J are TRBV2 and TRBJ1-2, with 10 bases identical to TRBD1. The CDR3 contains 14 residues. Trimming at V came to 7 bases and at J to 7 bases, leaving 9 bases not matched to a gene. CDR1 and CDR2 from the germline V gene are SNHLY and FYNNEI. The CDR3 loop is CASTERGQGSGYTF. The CDR3 DNA is TGTGCCAGCACCGAGAGGGGACAGGGGTCTGGCTACACCTTC.

The V and J genes are TRBV6-5 and TRBJ1-1; no clear D. Trimming cost V 6 bases and J 4 bases, with 18 bases left between them. This CDR3 comprises 15 residues. CDR1 and CDR2 (germline): MNHEY, SVGAGI. The CDR3 DNA sequence: TGTGCCAGCAGGGTCAGGTTTTCCGCGGGCACTGAAGCTTTCTTT. Amino acids: CASRVRFSAGTEAFF.

J is TRBJ1-4 and V is TRBV6-1; TRBD1 is a possible D gene (6 bases). There are 15 residues in the CDR3. Per germline, CDR1 MNHNS and CDR2 SASEGT. The germline V and J ends were trimmed by 3 bases and 2 bases, with 10 bases remaining between them. CDR3 DNA sequence: TGTGCCAGCAGTGAGAACAGGGTGACTAATGAAAAACTGTTTTTT. This sequence encodes CASSENRVTNEKLFF.

This chain links TRBV7-2 with TRBJ2-7, with D unresolved. With 0 bases removed from V and 6 bases from J, the gap between germline ends came to 3 bases. This CDR3 spans 11 amino acids. Germline CDR1 SGHTA, CDR2 FQGNSA. CDR3 nucleotide sequence: TGTGCCAGCAGCTTAGCAGCCGAGCAGTACTTC. Protein: CASSLAAEQYF. The full variable domain, with the rest looked up from reference TRBV7-2 and TRBJ2-7, is GAGVSQSPSNKVTEKGKDVELRCDPISGHTALYWYRQSLGQGLEFLIYFQGNSAPDKSGLPSDRFSAERTGGSVSTLTIQRTQQEDSAVYLCASSLAAEQYFGPGTRLTVT.

In its sample, this clone was seen a few times. The chain couples TRBV28 to TRBJ2-5; D call uncertain. Trimming pared 5 bases from V and 2 bases from J, leaving 3 bases between. The CDR3 length is 11 residues. Germline V gene data show CDR1 as MDHEN and CDR2 as SYDVKM. The CDR3 coding sequence is TGTGCCAGCAGTCTACAAGAGACCCAGTACTTC. Encoded protein: CASSLQETQYF.

The chain carries TRBV7-4 and TRBJ1-1; D is ambiguous. V lost 4 bases, J lost 5 bases, and 20 bases lay in between. Germline lookup yields CDR1 SGHVT and CDR2 SQSDAQ. This CDR3 is built from 16 residues. The CDR3 region is CASSSTITKTGTEAFF. Here the CDR3 DNA reads TGTGCCAGCAGCTCTACCATCACTAAAACGGGGACTGAAGCTTTCTTT.